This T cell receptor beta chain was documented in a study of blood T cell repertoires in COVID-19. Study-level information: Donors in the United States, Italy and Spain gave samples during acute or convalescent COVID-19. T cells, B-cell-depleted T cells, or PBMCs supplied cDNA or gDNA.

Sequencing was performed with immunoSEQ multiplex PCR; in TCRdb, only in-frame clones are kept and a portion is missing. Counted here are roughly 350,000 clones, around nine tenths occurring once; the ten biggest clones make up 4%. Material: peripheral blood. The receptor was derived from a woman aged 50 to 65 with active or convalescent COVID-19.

The chain's CDR3 is CASSGRDRGRTYEQYF. DNA for the CDR3: TGTGCCAGCAGCGGCCGGGACAGGGGACGAACCTACGAGCAGTACTTC. The rearrangement uses TRBV21-1 and TRBJ2-7; TRBD1 is the table's D call, not checked against the DNA. TRBV21-1 is a listed pseudogene. The CDR3 runs to 16 residues.